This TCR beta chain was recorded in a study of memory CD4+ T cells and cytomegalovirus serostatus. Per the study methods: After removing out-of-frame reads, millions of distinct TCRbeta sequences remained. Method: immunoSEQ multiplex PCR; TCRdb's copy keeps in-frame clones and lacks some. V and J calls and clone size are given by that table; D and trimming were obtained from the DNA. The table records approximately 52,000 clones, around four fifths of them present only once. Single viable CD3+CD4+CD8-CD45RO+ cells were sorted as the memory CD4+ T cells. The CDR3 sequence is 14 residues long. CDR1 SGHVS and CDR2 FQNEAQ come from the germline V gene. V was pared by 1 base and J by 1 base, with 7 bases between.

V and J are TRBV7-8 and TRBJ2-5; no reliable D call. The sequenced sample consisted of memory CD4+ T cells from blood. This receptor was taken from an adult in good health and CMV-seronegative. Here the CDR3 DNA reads TGTGCCAGCAGCTTAGTGGCAGTCCAAGAGACCCAGTACTTC. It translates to CASSLVAVQETQYF.